This T cell receptor (beta chain) is drawn from a study of blood T cell repertoires in COVID-19. Study information: Some COVID-19 samples were acute and others convalescent; all came from the United States, Italy and Spain. PBMCs, B-cell-depleted T cells, or T cells provided the cDNA or gDNA that made up the material.

CDR3 length equals 15 residues. CDR1 is MGHRA and CDR2 is YSYEKL in the germline V gene. The ends were cut back, 1 base at V and 4 bases at J, with 14 bases in the middle. Authors' analysis steps: Amplification from reference gene primers served as the basis for estimated nucleated cell counts. This table comes from immunoSEQ multiplex PCR, and its TCRdb copy is limited to in-frame clones, with some not included. The V and J calls and clone size were taken over from that table, and D and trimming were inferred from the DNA. The data hold 200,000 to 250,000 clones, with more than 65% observed a single time.

The receptor comes from a man between 50 and 59 years old with active or convalescent COVID-19. The chain couples TRBV4-1 to TRBJ2-7; D not certain. Sequences were obtained from peripheral blood. The CDR3 DNA sequence: TGCGCCAGCAGCCAAGCTAGAATCGGCATTTACGAGCAGTACTTC. This gives the protein CASSQARIGIYEQYF.